The rows below give T cell receptor beta chains drawn from one sample of a study of blood T cell repertoires in COVID-19. Repertoires were generated with immunoSEQ multiplex PCR, while TCRdb's copy carries only in-frame clones and drops some. Of some 120,000 clones listed, about 81% are singletons. Sample: peripheral blood. The receptors derive from a man aged 65-85 years with acute or convalescent COVID-19. Each CDR3 is given with its conserved first and last residue. Each record gives: D gene, J gene, V gene, clone size, CDR3 DNA, CDR3 protein. The D gene is left open where the match is weak. The size field is filled for only some rows; it gives once, few, many or a size class.

>TRBD1|TRBJ2-2|TRBV24-1|.
TGTGCCACCAGTGCTCAAGGGGGCAAGTACGGGGAGCTGTTTTTT
CATSAQGGKYGELFF
>TRBD2|TRBJ2-2|TRBV2|.
TGTGCCAGCACCCCGACTAGCGGGAGGACCGGGGAGCTGTTTTTT
CASTPTSGRTGELFF
>TRBD2|TRBJ2-2|TRBV5-4|.
TGTGCCAGCTCCACCCAGGGTCTAGCGGGGCTCACCGGGGAGCTGTTTTTT
CASSTQGLAGLTGELFF
>.|TRBJ2-1|TRBV10-1|.
TGCGCCAGCAGTGGCGGACTTGGTCGGGATGAGCAGTTCTTC
CASSGGLGRDEQFF
>.|TRBJ1-1|TRBV28|.
TGTGCCAGCAGGGGCGACAGTTCGAACACTGAAGCTTTCTTT
CASRGDSSNTEAFF
>.|TRBJ2-7|TRBV28|.
TGTGCCAGCAGTTTCTCTTACGAGCAGTACTTC
CASSFSYEQYF
>.|TRBJ1-1|TRBV28|few
TGTGCCAGCAGCTTTCGCAGGGTTCTCGACCTGGCTTTCTTT
CASSFRRVLDLAFF
>TRBD1|TRBJ1-1|TRBV28|.
TGTGCCAGCAGAGGACAGGGGGCCTCTGAAGCTTTCTTT
CASRGQGASEAFF
>.|TRBJ1-1|TRBV3-1/TRBV3-2|.
TGTGCCAGCAGCCAAGAAAGGGGAGGGACTGAAGCTTTCTTT
CASSQERGGTEAFF
>.|TRBJ2-1|TRBV30|.
TGTGCCTGGAGTGTAGCTACTGAGCAGTTCTTC
CAWSVATEQFF
>.|TRBJ1-1|TRBV6-5|.
TGTGCCAGCAGTACAGGGGAAGCTTTCTTT
CASSTGEAFF
>.|TRBJ1-5|TRBV7-9|.
TGTGCCAGCGGGGGGTCACGGATTGAGCCCCAGCATTTT
CASGGSRIEPQHF
>TRBD1|TRBJ1-2|TRBV19|few
TGTGCCAGTACCGCCGGGACAGGGGGTTCGGCTAACTATGGCTACACCTTC
CASTAGTGGSANYGYTF
>TRBD1|TRBJ1-2|TRBV19|.
TGTGCCAGTAAGGGGACAGGGGGCATCGCCTATGGCTACACCTTC
CASKGTGGIAYGYTF
>TRBD1|TRBJ1-1|TRBV5-6|.
TGTGCCAGCGCCCGTAGGACAGGGCGGGACACTGAAGCTTTCTTT
CASARRTGRDTEAFF
>TRBD2|TRBJ2-1|TRBV10-1|.
TGCGCCAGCAGCTCGGGACTAGCGGGAGTATCTTACGATGAGCAGTTCTTC
CASSSGLAGVSYDEQFF
>TRBD2|TRBJ2-2|TRBV2|.
TGTGCCAGCAGTGAACGAGTAGCGGGGGGAACCGGGGAGCTGTTTTTT
CASSERVAGGTGELFF
>TRBD1|TRBJ1-6|TRBV5-1|.
TGCGCCAGCAGCTTGGCTCCCTCCTCCGGGACAGGGGAAAGCTCCTATAATTCACCCCTCCACTTT
CASSLAPSSGTGESSYNSPLHF
>TRBD1|TRBJ1-3|TRBV6-1|.
TGTGCCAGCAGTGAAGACAGGGGTAACACCATATATTTT
CASSEDRGNTIYF
>.|TRBJ1-2|TRBV3-1/TRBV3-2|.
TGTGCCAGCAGCCAAGGGGGAGGGGCGGGCTTCGGGTACTATGGCTACACCTTC
CASSQGGGAGFGYYGYTF
>.|TRBJ2-5|TRBV5-1|.
TGCGCCAGCAGCTTGACGGGAGCAGAGACCCAGTACTTC
CASSLTGAETQYF
>.|TRBJ1-2|TRBV4-2|.
TGTGCCAGCAGCCAAGAAACTCGAGGGTTTAACTATGGCTACACCTTC
CASSQETRGFNYGYTF
>.|TRBJ2-2|TRBV12-5|.
TGTGCTAGTGGTTTGAACCGACTCAACACCGGGGAGCTGTTTTTT
CASGLNRLNTGELFF
>.|TRBJ1-4|TRBV7-2|once
TGTGCCAGCAGCCCTCCGCGTTCAGGGGTCGGTGAAAAACTGTTTTTT
CASSPPRSGVGEKLFF
>TRBD1|TRBJ1-3|TRBV27|.
TGTGCCAGCAGGCAGACAGGGCGAACTGGAAACACCATATATTTT
CASRQTGRTGNTIYF
>.|TRBJ2-2|TRBV30|.
TGTGCCTGGAGTGACACGGGGAACACCGGGGAGCTGTTTTTT
CAWSDTGNTGELFF